This TCR beta chain came from a study of T cell responses to AZD1222 COVID-19 vaccine (dated by TCRdb to the early 2020s). As for the study more broadly: A total of 233 trial participants underwent TCR sequencing, of whom some 200 had received two doses of AZD1222 and about 25 had received two doses of the MenACWY control vaccine. Trial participants were enrolled by age into 18-55, 56-69 and 70-plus year subgroups, with around 140, 26 and 57 TCR-sequenced participants respectively.

The study at large found these results: Reportedly, almost half of the unique spike-specific TCRs recognized epitopes lying outside the regions that are mutated in the B.1.351 and B.1.1.7 variants. A significant rise in spike-specific TCR breadth and depth was observed after two AZD1222 doses relative to day 0 and relative to MenACWY recipients. The 56-69-year group was small, and its depth increase did not reach significance, likely because of low power. Conclusions about previously exposed vaccinees are limited, since just 5 or 6 AZD1222 recipients were seropositive for SARS-CoV-2 at baseline. Participants were mostly white British, with more females than males. The authors suggested clonal diversity may have been underestimated. The whole spike protein was spanned by vaccine-associated CD4 TCRs, and dominant responses were seen in regions 160-218 and 743-854. No day 14 peak-response samples were available, so repertoires were characterized only after the peak T cell response.

This clone was observed once. Its antigen is not yet known. Within one base of it there is no much larger clone, and no base qualities were kept. The CDR3, from cysteine to phenylalanine, totals 15 residues. Kept here is only the CDR3 DNA, which spans 45 bases and is read in frame from base 1. The junction shows trimming of 3 bases on V and 4 bases on J, plus 19 bases between the germline ends. The CDR1 and CDR2 encoded by the germline V gene (reference sequence) are GTSNPN and SVGIG. The CDR3 regions of human TCRbeta chains were analyzed by immunosequencing. As for the original processing: Repertoire TCRs were checked for matches against a reference library of SARS-CoV-2-specific TCRs that had been generated using the MIRA antigen-specificity platform. Breadth was defined as the fraction of unique TCRs that were SARS-CoV-2-associated, and depth was defined as the fraction of total T cells that were SARS-CoV-2-associated. Each spike-specific TCR was assigned to its reactive spike region and to a CD4 or CD8 class using the MIRA data. Log10-transformed breadth and depth values were compared by one-way ANOVA with Sidak's multiple comparisons tests. Here the immuneACCESS table is served through TCRdb, limited to in-frame sequences with V and J called. Missing clones are a known gap in these copies; in checked studies unresolved V genes cover under half, and the rest lacks a known reason. For V, J and clone size, that table is used; D and trimming come from the DNA. The sample table shows about 77,000 clones, and roughly 90% are seen once. The top ten clonotypes cover more than 4.5% of the sample.

The time point label of this sample denotes: about 28 days (+/-7) after the second vaccine dose. AZD1222 recipients given second doses at about 4 weeks or at about 12 weeks were pooled, since spike-specific TCR depth and breadth were not found to differ between the two schedules. Vaccinee samples came from UK trials COV001 and COV002, including a single-blind randomized controlled phase 2/3 trial of AZD1222 (ChAdOx1 nCoV-19) in healthy adults. Trial participant PBMC samples were collected at day 0 and day 28 after the second dose for TCRbeta chain sequencing. The chain uses TRBV30 and TRBJ2-7, with a tentative D gene TRBD2 over 6 matching bases. The origin of this receptor is an adult who received the AZD1222 COVID-19 vaccine. This specimen was peripheral blood, taken 28 days after the second AZD1222 dose. The nucleotides read TGTGCCTGGAGACTCCAAGGAGGGGCCTCTTACGAGCAGTACTTC. Translated, this is CAWRLQGGASYEQYF.